A selection of T cell receptor beta chains follows, all from one sample in a study of T cell changes during pregnancy in multiple sclerosis. Sequencing used immunoSEQ multiplex PCR; TCRdb keeps in-frame clones, though not all of them. The sample holds tens of thousands of clones, more than 75% seen once. The starting material was CD4+ T cells from peripheral blood mononuclear cells, obtained in the second trimester of pregnancy. The origin of the receptors is a female donor in good health, enrolled as a control in a pregnancy study. The CDR3 runs from the conserved cysteine through the conserved F or W. The D gene is left open where the match is weak. Expanded clones get a size class; other rows say once, few or many, or leave the size out.

d_call	v_call	j_call	clone_size	cdr3_aa	cdr3_nt
TRBD1	TRBV19	TRBJ1-4	NA	CASGATGGREKLFF	TGTGCCAGTGGCGCGACAGGGGGCCGTGAAAAACTGTTTTTT
TRBD1	TRBV4-2	TRBJ2-7	NA	CASSQRQGPSVVGSYEQYF	TGTGCCAGCAGCCAACGACAGGGGCCCAGTGTTGTGGGATCCTACGAGCAGTACTTC
NA	TRBV11-2	TRBJ2-5	once	CASSLGSPRETQYF	TGTGCCAGCAGCTTAGGCTCACCCCGGGAGACCCAGTACTTC
TRBD2	TRBV2	TRBJ2-3	NA	CARGLAGGRDTQYF	TGTGCCAGGGGGCTAGCGGGGGGGAGGGATACGCAGTATTTT
NA	TRBV6-5	TRBJ2-3	NA	CASSYLRQGDTQYF	TGTGCCAGCAGTTACCTTCGCCAGGGAGATACGCAGTATTTT
NA	TRBV28	TRBJ1-6	NA	CASTLSVGGYASPLHF	TGTGCCAGCACCTTATCGGTCGGGGGGTATGCTTCACCCCTCCACTTT
NA	TRBV4-3	TRBJ2-7	NA	CASSQDISRGSEQYF	TGCGCCAGCAGCCAAGATATAAGCAGGGGTTCCGAGCAGTACTTC
NA	TRBV9	TRBJ1-2	NA	CASSSQGYYGYTF	TGTGCCAGCAGCTCCCAGGGTTACTATGGCTACACCTTC
NA	TRBV7-9	TRBJ2-7	NA	CASSSIGDRSYEQYF	TGTGCCAGCAGCTCGATAGGAGACAGGTCCTACGAGCAGTACTTC
TRBD2	TRBV29-1	TRBJ2-3	NA	CSVVLASGSTDTQYF	TGCAGCGTTGTATTGGCTAGCGGGTCCACAGATACGCAGTATTTT
TRBD2	TRBV7-2	TRBJ2-5	NA	CASSPQGGREETQYF	TGTGCCAGCAGCCCCCAGGGAGGGAGGGAAGAGACCCAGTACTTC
NA	TRBV5-4	TRBJ1-6	few	CASSLARGSNSPLHF	TGTGCCAGCAGCTTGGCCCGGGGGAGCAATTCACCCCTCCACTTT
NA	TRBV5-1	TRBJ1-1	NA	CASSPVRREGTEAFF	TGCGCCAGCAGCCCCGTTAGGAGGGAAGGCACTGAAGCTTTCTTT
NA	TRBV12-5	TRBJ2-7	NA	CASGFRPDPGGGVYEQYF	TGTGCTAGTGGTTTCCGCCCAGACCCCGGAGGGGGCGTATACGAGCAGTACTTC
TRBD2	TRBV5-4	TRBJ2-1	NA	CASSRTSGSYNEQFF	TGTGCCAGCAGCCGAACTAGCGGTTCCTACAATGAGCAGTTCTTC
TRBD1	TRBV27	TRBJ2-7	NA	CASSPSGTGVEEQYF	TGTGCCAGCAGTCCCTCGGGGACAGGGGTCGAGGAGCAGTACTTC
NA	TRBV25-1	TRBJ1-1	NA	CASSAQGWRGEAFF	TGTGCCAGCAGTGCCCAGGGATGGAGGGGTGAAGCTTTCTTT
NA	TRBV7-2	TRBJ1-1	once	CASSLTGSMNTEAFF	TGTGCCAGCAGCTTAACAGGGTCGATGAACACTGAAGCTTTCTTT
NA	TRBV19	TRBJ1-2	NA	CASRSFDRGYGYTF	TGTGCCAGTAGAAGCTTTGACCGGGGCTATGGCTACACCTTC
NA	TRBV7-3	TRBJ2-2	NA	CASSLLDRSNTGELFF	TGTGCCAGCAGCTTACTCGACAGGTCGAACACCGGGGAGCTGTTTTTT
NA	TRBV19	TRBJ1-3	NA	CASSIPTVSGNTIYF	TGTGCCAGTAGTATCCCGACAGTCTCTGGAAACACCATATATTTT
NA	TRBV4-2	TRBJ2-2	NA	CASSPDSAGELFF	TGTGCCAGCAGCCCGGACAGCGCCGGGGAGCTGTTTTTT
NA	TRBV6-6	TRBJ2-7	NA	CASSYGGVYSYEQYF	TGTGCCAGCAGTTACGGAGGGGTATACAGCTACGAGCAGTACTTC
NA	TRBV28	TRBJ2-7	NA	CASSWGQGYEQYF	TGTGCCAGCAGTTGGGGCCAGGGCTACGAGCAGTACTTC
NA	TRBV7-2	TRBJ1-2	NA	CASRTGGRKDGYTF	TGTGCCAGCCGAACGGGGGGCCGTAAGGATGGCTACACCTTC
TRBD1	TRBV19	TRBJ1-5	few	CASRIDRGPQPQHF	TGTGCCAGTAGGATTGACAGGGGGCCCCAGCCCCAGCATTTT
TRBD2	TRBV5-1	TRBJ2-2	NA	CASSATSDTGELFF	TGCGCCAGCAGCGCGACTAGCGACACCGGGGAGCTGTTTTTT
NA	TRBV28	TRBJ2-7	NA	CASSATATYEQYF	TGTGCCAGCAGCGCGACAGCTACCTACGAGCAGTACTTC
NA	TRBV19	TRBJ1-1	NA	CASSAPLRTEAFF	TGTGCCAGTAGTGCTCCCTTACGGACTGAAGCTTTCTTT
TRBD2	TRBV27	TRBJ2-7	NA	CASSLRRGISYEQYF	TGTGCCAGCAGTTTAAGGCGGGGGATCTCCTACGAGCAGTACTTC
NA	TRBV4-2	TRBJ1-2	NA	CASSHEGVGASNYGYTF	TGTGCCAGCAGCCACGAAGGTGTGGGGGCGAGTAACTATGGCTACACCTTC
NA	TRBV4-3	TRBJ1-4	NA	CASSPRGRQIHEKLFF	TGCGCCAGCAGCCCCCGTGGAAGACAGATCCATGAAAAACTGTTTTTT
TRBD1	TRBV4-2	TRBJ2-2	NA	CASSHITRGPNTGELFF	TGTGCCAGCAGCCACATAACCAGGGGGCCTAACACCGGGGAGCTGTTTTTT
TRBD1	TRBV5-6	TRBJ1-5	NA	CASSTGQGFQPQHF	TGTGCCAGCAGCACTGGACAGGGTTTTCAGCCCCAGCATTTT
TRBD2	TRBV7-2	TRBJ2-1	NA	CASTPRERGVNNEQFF	TGTGCCAGCACCCCCCGGGAGCGGGGGGTCAACAATGAGCAGTTCTTC
TRBD1	TRBV15	TRBJ1-6	NA	CATSQIDRENSPLHF	TGTGCCACCTCCCAAATAGACAGGGAAAATTCACCCCTCCACTTT
NA	TRBV7-7	TRBJ2-7	NA	CASSRNSVSGEQYF	TGTGCTAGCAGCCGAAACTCCGTTTCGGGCGAGCAGTACTTC
NA	TRBV4-1	TRBJ2-6	NA	CASSQRTGAGSGANVLTF	TGCGCCAGCAGCCAAAGGACGGGAGCTGGCTCTGGGGCCAACGTCCTGACTTTC
NA	TRBV4-3	TRBJ1-2	NA	CASSPGEGNYGYTF	TGCGCCAGCAGCCCCGGGGAGGGGAACTATGGCTACACCTTC
TRBD1	TRBV5-4	TRBJ2-2	NA	CASSPGQGANTGELFF	TGTGCCAGCAGCCCGGGACAGGGGGCGAACACCGGGGAGCTGTTTTTT
NA	TRBV6-1	TRBJ1-5	NA	CASALGGSNQPQHF	TGTGCCAGCGCCCTAGGGGGTAGCAATCAGCCCCAGCATTTT
NA	TRBV6-4	TRBJ2-3	NA	CASSDRETDTQYF	TGTGCCAGCAGTGACAGGGAGACAGATACGCAGTATTTT
TRBD2	TRBV28	TRBJ2-1	NA	CASASGGAWEQFF	TGTGCCAGCGCTAGCGGGGGGGCTTGGGAGCAGTTCTTC
TRBD2	TRBV6-5	TRBJ2-3	NA	CASVGLAGGRDTQYF	TGTGCCAGCGTTGGACTAGCGGGGGGCAGAGATACGCAGTATTTT
TRBD1	TRBV11-2	TRBJ1-5	NA	CASSSGTGGGQPQHF	TGTGCCAGCAGCTCCGGGACAGGGGGCGGTCAGCCCCAGCATTTT
NA	TRBV5-1	TRBJ1-1	once	CASSPGSGDTEAFF	TGCGCCAGCAGCCCGGGCAGCGGGGACACTGAAGCTTTCTTT
NA	TRBV18	TRBJ1-2	NA	CASSPGANGNYGYTF	TGTGCCAGCTCACCAGGGGCGAATGGTAACTATGGCTACACCTTC
NA	TRBV7-8	TRBJ1-4	once	CASSPFTSTNEKLFF	TGTGCCAGCAGCCCTTTCACTTCAACTAATGAAAAACTGTTTTTT
NA	TRBV28	TRBJ2-1	once	CASSRADSSYNEQFF	TGTGCCAGCAGCCGAGCGGATTCTTCCTACAATGAGCAGTTCTTC
TRBD2	TRBV11-3	TRBJ2-1	NA	CASSIGTSGGGNEQFF	TGTGCCAGCAGCATTGGGACTAGCGGGGGGGGTAATGAGCAGTTCTTC
NA	TRBV19	TRBJ2-7	once	CASSLKDRPYEQYF	TGTGCCAGTAGTTTGAAAGACAGACCCTACGAGCAGTACTTC
TRBD1	TRBV7-3	TRBJ1-1	few	CASSYPDRVNTEAFF	TGTGCCAGCAGCTATCCGGACAGGGTGAACACTGAAGCTTTCTTT
NA	TRBV5-1	TRBJ1-4	NA	CASRAGPATNEKLFF	TGCGCCAGCAGGGCGGGACCGGCGACTAATGAAAAACTGTTTTTT
NA	TRBV6-1	TRBJ1-5	NA	CASSRRGDSNQPQHF	TGTGCCAGCAGTCGGAGGGGAGATAGCAATCAGCCCCAGCATTTT
NA	TRBV7-9	TRBJ2-1	NA	CASSFETGYNEQFF	TGTGCCAGCAGCTTCGAGACAGGCTACAATGAGCAGTTCTTC